This TCR beta chain was sequenced in a study of blood T cell repertoires in COVID-19. The overall study: The analysed material was cDNA or gDNA that came from T cells, B-cell-depleted T cells, or PBMCs.

The method was immunoSEQ multiplex PCR; TCRdb's version includes in-frame clones alone and lacks a portion of them. Among under 150,000 clones listed, approximately 84% were seen once. V was clipped by 8 bases and J by 4 bases; unmatched bases: 9. CDR1 and CDR2 (germline): KGHSH, LQKENI. The length of the CDR3 is 15 residues. Specimen: peripheral blood. V gene TRBV18 combines with J gene TRBJ2-1, with TRBD2 matching 9 bases. The clonotype comes from a man between 65 and 85 years old with acute or convalescent COVID-19. The DNA of the CDR3 is TGTGCCAGCGCCCGTGTTGCGGGGGGGTACAATGAGCAGTTCTTC. Protein: CASARVAGGYNEQFF.